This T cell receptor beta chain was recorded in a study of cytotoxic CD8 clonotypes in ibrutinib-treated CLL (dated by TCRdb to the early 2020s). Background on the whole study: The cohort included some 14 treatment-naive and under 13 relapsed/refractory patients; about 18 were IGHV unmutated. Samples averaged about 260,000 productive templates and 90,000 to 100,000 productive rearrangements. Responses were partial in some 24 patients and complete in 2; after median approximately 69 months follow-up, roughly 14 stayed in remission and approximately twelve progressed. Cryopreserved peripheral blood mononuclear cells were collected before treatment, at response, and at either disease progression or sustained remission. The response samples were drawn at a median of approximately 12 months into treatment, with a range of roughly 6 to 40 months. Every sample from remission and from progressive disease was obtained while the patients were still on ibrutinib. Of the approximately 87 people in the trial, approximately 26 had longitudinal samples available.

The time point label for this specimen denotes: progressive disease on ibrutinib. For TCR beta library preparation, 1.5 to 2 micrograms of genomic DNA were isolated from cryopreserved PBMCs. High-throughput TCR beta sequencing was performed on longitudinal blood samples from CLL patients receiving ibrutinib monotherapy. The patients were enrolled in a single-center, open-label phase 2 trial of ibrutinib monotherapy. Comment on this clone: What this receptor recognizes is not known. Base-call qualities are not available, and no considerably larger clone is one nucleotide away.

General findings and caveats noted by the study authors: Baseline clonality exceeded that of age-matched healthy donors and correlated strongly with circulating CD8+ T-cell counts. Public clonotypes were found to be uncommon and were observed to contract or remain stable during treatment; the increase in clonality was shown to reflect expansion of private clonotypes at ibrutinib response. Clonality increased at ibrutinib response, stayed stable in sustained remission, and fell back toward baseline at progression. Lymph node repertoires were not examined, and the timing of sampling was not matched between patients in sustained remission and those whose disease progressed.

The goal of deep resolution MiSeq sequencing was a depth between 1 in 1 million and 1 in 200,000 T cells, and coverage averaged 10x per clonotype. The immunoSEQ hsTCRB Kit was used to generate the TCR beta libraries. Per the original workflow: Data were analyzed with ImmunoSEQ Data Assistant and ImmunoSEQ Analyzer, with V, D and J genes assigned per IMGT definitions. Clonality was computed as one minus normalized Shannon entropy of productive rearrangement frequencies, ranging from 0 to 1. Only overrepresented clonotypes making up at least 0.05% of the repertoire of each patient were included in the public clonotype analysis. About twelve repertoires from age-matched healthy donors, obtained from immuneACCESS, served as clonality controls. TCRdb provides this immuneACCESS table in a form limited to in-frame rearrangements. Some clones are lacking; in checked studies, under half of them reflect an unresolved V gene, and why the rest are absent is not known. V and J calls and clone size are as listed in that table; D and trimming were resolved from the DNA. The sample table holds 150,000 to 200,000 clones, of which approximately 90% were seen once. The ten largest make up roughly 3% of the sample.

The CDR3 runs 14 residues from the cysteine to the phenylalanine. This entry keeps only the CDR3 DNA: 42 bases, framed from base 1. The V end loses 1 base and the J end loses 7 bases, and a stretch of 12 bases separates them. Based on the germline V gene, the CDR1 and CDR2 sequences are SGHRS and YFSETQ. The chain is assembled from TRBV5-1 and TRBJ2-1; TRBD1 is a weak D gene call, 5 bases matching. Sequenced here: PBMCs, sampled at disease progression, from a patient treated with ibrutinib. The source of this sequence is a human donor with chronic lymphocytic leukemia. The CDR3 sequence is CASSLPRGSNEQFF. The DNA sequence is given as TGCGCCAGCAGCTTGCCAAGGGGTTCAAATGAGCAGTTCTTC.